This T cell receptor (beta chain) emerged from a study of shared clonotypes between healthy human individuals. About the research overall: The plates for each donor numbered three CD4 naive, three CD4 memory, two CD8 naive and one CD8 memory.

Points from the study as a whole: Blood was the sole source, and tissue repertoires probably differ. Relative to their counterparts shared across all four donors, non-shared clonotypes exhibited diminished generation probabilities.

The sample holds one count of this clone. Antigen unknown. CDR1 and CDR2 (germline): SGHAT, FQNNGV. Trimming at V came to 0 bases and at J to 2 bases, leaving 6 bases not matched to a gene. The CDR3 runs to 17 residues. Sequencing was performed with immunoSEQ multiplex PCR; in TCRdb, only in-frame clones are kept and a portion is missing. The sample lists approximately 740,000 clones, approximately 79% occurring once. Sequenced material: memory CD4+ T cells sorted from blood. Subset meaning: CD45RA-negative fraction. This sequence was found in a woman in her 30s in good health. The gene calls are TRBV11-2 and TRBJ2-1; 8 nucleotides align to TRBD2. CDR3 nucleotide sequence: TGTGCCAGCAGCTTAGACAGGGGACTAGTCCCCTACAATGAGCAGTTCTTC. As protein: CASSLDRGLVPYNEQFF. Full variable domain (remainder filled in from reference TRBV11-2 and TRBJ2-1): EAGVAQSPRYKIIEKRQSVAFWCNPISGHATLYWYQQILGQGPKLLIQFQNNGVVDDSQLPKDRFSAERLKGVDSTLKIQPAKLEDSAVYLCASSLDRGLVPYNEQFFGPGTRLTVL.